This entry describes one TCR beta chain. The data originate from a study of blood T cell repertoires in COVID-19. Study details: Whether acute or convalescent, the COVID-19 samples came from the United States, Italy and Spain. PBMCs, B-cell-depleted T cells, or T cells provided the cDNA or gDNA that made up the material.

Assay used: immunoSEQ multiplex PCR; TCRdb lists only in-frame clones, some missing. The sample holds about 210,000 clones, around 89% seen once. Self-reported history from a screening survey and questionnaire set each donor's cohort. The CDR3 length is 11 residues. From germline, CDR1 is LNHDA and CDR2 SQIVND (reference sequence). V dropped 11 bases and J dropped 7 bases, with 11 bases sitting between them. This clonotype was sampled from a woman between 40 and 55 years old with acute COVID-19. The chain links TRBV19 to TRBJ1-4; D is undetermined. The sequencing input was PBMCs or T cells enriched from blood (not recorded which). CDR3 protein: CAAREGEKLFF. Here the CDR3 DNA reads TGTGCCGCCCGCGAGGGTGAAAAACTGTTTTTT.